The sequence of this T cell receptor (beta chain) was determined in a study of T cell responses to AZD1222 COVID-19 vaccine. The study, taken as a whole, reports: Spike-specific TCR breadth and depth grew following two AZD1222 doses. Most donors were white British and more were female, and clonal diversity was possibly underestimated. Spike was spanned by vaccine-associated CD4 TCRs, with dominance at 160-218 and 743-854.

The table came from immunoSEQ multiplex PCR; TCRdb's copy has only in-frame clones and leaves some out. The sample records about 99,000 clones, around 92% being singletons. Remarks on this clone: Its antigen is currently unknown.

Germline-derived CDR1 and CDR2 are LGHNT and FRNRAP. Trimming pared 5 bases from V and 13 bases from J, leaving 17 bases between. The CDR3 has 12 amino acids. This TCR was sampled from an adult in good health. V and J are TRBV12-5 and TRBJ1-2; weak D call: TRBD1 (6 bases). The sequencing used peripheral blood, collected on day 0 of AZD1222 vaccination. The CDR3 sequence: CASGTLQGIRTF. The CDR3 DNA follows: TGTGCTAGTGGTACCCTCCAGGGGATTCGCACCTTC.